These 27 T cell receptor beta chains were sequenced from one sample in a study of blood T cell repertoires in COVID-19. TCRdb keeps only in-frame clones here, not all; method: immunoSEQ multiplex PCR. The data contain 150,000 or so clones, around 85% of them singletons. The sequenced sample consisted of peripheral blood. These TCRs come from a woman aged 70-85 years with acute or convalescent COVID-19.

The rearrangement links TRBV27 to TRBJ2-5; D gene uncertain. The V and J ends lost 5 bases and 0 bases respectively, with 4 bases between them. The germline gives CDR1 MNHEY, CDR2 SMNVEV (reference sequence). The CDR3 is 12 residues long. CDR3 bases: TGTGCCAGCAGTCCCAACCAAGAGACCCAGTACTTC. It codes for CASSPNQETQYF.

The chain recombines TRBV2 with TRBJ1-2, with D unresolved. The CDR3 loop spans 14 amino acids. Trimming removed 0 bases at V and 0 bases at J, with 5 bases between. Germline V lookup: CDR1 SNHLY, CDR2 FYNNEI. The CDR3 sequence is CASSEARSNYGYTF. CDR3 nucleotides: TGTGCCAGCAGTGAAGCCCGTTCTAACTATGGCTACACCTTC.

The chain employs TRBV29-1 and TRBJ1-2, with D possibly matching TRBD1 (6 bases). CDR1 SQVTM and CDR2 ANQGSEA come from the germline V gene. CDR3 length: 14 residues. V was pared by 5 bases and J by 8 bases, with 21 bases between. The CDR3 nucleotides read TGCAGCGTTACGCGCCGGGACACTCTAGAGGGCTACACCTTC. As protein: CSVTRRDTLEGYTF.

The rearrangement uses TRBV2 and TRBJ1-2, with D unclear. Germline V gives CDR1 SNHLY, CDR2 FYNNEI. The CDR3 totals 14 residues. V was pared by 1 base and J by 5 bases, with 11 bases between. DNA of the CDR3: TGTGCCAGCAGTGAAGGGTCAGGCCCTTATGGCTACACCTTC. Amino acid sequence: CASSEGSGPYGYTF.

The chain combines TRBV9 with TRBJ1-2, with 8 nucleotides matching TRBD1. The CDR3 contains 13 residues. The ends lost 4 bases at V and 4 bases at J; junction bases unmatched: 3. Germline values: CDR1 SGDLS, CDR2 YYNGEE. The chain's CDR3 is CASSKQGGYGYTF. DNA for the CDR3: TGTGCCAGCAGCAAACAGGGGGGCTATGGCTACACCTTC.

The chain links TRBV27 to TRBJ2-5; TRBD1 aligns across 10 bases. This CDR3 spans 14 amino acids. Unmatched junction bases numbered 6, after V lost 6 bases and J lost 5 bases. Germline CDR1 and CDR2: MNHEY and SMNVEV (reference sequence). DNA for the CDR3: TGTGCCAGCAGACAGCCGGGACAGGGGGAGACCCAGTACTTC. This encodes CASRQPGQGETQYF.

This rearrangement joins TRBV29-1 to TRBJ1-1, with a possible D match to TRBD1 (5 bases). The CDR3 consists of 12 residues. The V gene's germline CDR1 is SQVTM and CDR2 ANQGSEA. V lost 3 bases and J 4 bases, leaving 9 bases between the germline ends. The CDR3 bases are TGCAGCGTTGAGGGGGGGGGCACTGAAGCTTTCTTT. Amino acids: CSVEGGGTEAFF.

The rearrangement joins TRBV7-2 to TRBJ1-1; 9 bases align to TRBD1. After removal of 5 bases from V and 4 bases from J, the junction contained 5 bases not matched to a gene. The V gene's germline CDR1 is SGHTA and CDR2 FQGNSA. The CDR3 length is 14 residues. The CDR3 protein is CASSTLDRGTEAFF. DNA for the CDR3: TGTGCCAGCAGCACACTGGACAGGGGCACTGAAGCTTTCTTT. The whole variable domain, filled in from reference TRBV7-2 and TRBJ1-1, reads GAGVSQSPSNKVTEKGKDVELRCDPISGHTALYWYRQSLGQGLEFLIYFQGNSAPDKSGLPSDRFSAERTGGSVSTLTIQRTQQEDSAVYLCASSTLDRGTEAFFGQGTRLTVV.

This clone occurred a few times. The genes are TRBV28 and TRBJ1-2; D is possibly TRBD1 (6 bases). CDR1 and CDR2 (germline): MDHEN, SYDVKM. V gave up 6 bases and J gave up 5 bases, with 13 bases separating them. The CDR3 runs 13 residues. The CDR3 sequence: CASSLQTGYGYTF. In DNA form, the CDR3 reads TGTGCCAGCAGCTTACAGACAGGATATGGCTACACCTTC.

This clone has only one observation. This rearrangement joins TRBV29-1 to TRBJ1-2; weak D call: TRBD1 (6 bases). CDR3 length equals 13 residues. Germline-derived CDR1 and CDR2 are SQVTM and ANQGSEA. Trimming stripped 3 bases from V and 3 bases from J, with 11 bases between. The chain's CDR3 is CSVDRDTHYGYTF. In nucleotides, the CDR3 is TGCAGCGTTGACCGGGACACCCACTATGGCTACACCTTC.

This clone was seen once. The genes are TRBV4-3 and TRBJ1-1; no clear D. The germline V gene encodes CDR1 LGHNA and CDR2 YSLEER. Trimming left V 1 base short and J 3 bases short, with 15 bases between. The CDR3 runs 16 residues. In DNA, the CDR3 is TGCGCCAGCAGCCAAGGATCCGTCGGGTCGGACACTGAAGCTTTCTTT. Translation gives CASSQGSVGSDTEAFF.

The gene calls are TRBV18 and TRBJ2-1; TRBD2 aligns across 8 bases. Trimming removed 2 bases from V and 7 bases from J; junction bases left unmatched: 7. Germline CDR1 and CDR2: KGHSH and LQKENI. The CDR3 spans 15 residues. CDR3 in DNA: TGTGCCAGCTCACCATCGCTCGGGAGGGGGAATGAGCAGTTCTTC. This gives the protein CASSPSLGRGNEQFF. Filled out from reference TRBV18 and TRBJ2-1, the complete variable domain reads NAGVMQNPRHLVRRRGQEARLRCSPMKGHSHVYWYRQLPEEGLKFMVYLQKENIIDESGMPKERFSAEFPKEGPSILRIQQVVRGDSAAYFCASSPSLGRGNEQFFGPGTRLTVL.

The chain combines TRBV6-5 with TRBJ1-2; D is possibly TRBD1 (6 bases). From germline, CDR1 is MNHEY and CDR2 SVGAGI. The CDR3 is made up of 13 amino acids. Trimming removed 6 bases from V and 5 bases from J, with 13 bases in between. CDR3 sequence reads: CASSRDTPYGYTF. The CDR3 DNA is TGTGCCAGCAGCCGGGACACCCCTTATGGCTACACCTTC.

DNA for the CDR3: TGTGCCAGCAGCCAAGACCCTGGGACAGAGATCTATGGCTACACCTTC. Translated, it gives CASSQDPGTEIYGYTF. The V and J genes are TRBV4-2 and TRBJ1-2; 7 positions agree with TRBD1. V shed 0 bases, J shed 4 bases, and the junction held 8 bases outside the gene matches. The germline CDR1 and CDR2 sequences are LGHNA and YNFKEQ. CDR3 size: 16 residues.

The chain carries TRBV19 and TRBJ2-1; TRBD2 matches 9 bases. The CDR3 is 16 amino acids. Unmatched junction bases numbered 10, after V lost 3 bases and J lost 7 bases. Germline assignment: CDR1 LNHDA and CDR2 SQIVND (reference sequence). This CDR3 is CASSIGGRAGRNEQFF. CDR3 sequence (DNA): TGTGCCAGTAGTATTGGCGGGAGGGCGGGTAGGAATGAGCAGTTCTTC.

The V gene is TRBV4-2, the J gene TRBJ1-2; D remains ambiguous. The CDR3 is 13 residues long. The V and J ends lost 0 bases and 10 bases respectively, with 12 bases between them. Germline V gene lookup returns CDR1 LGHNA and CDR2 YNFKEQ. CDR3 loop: CASSQDSVRAYTF. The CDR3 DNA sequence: TGTGCCAGCAGCCAAGATTCGGTACGAGCCTACACCTTC.

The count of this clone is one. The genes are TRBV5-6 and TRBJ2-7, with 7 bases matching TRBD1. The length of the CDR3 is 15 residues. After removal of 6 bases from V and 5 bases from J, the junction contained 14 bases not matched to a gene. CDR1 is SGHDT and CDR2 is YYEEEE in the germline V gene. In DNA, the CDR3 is TGTGCCAGCACCTACCAGCCAGGACAGGCGAACGAGCAGTACTTC. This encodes CASTYQPGQANEQYF.

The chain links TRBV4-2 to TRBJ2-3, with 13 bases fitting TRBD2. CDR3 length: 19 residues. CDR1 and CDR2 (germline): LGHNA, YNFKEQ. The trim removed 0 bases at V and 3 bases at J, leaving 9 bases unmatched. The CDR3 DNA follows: TGTGCCAGCAGCCAAGATCCGGGACTAGCGGGGACGGGGACAGATACGCAGTATTTT. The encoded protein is CASSQDPGLAGTGTDTQYF.

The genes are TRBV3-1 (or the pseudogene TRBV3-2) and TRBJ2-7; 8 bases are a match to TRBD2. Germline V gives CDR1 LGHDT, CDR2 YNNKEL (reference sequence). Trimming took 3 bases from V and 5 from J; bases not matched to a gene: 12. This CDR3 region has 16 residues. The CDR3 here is CASSQAPGRVEDEQYF. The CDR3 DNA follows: TGTGCCAGCAGCCAGGCCCCCGGGAGGGTAGAGGACGAGCAGTACTTC.

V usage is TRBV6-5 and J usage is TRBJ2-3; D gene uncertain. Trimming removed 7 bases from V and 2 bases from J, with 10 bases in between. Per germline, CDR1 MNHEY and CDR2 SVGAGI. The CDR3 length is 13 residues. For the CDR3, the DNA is TGTGCCAGCACCACCGGGTACACAGATACGCAGTATTTT. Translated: CASTTGYTDTQYF.

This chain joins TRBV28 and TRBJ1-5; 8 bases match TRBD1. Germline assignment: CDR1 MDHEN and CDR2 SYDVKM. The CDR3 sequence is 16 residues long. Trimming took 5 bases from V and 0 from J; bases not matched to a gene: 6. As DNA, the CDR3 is TGTGCCAGCAGTCGACAGGGGAGATATAGCAATCAGCCCCAGCATTTT. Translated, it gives CASSRQGRYSNQPQHF. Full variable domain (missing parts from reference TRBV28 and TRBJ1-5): DVKVTQSSRYLVKRTGEKVFLECVQDMDHENMFWYRQDPGLGLRLIYFSYDVKMKEKGDIPEGYSVSREKKERFSLILESASTNQTSMYLCASSRQGRYSNQPQHFGDGTRLSIL.

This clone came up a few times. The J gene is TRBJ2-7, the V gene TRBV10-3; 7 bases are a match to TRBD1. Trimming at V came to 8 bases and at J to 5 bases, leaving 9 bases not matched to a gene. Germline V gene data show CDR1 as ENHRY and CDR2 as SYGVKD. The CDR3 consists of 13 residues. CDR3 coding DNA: TGTGCCATCTCGAAGGACAGGCCTCACGAGCAGTACTTC. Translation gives CAISKDRPHEQYF.

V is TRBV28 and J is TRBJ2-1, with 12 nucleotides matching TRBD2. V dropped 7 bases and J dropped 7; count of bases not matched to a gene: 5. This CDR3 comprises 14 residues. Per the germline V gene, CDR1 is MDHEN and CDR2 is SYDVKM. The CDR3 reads CASNEGLAGNEQFF. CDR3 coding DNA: TGTGCCAGCAACGAAGGACTAGCGGGGAATGAGCAGTTCTTC.

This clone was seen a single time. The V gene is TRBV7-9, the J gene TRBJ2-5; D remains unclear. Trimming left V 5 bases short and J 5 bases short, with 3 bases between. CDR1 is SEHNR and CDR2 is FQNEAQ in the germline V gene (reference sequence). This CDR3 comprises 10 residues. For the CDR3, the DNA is TGTGCCAGCAGCCGGGAGACCCAGTACTTC. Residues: CASSRETQYF.

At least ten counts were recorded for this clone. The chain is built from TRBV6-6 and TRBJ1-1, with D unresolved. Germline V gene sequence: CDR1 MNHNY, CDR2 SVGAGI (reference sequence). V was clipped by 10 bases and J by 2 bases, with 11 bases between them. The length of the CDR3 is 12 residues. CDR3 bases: TGTGCCACGAAAGGAGTTAACACTGAAGCTTTCTTT. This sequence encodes CATKGVNTEAFF.

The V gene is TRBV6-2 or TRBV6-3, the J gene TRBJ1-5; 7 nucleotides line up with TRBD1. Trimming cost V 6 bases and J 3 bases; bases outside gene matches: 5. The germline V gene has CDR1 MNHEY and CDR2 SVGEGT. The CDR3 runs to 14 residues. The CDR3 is CASSRDRVNQPQHF. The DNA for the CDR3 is TGTGCCAGCAGCCGGGACAGAGTCAATCAGCCCCAGCATTTT.

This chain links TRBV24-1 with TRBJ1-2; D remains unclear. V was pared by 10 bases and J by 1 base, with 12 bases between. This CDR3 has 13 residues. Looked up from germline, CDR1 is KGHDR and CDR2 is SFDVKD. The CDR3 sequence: CATSRGDNYGYTF. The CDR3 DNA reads TGTGCCACTTCGCGGGGTGATAACTATGGCTACACCTTC.